A selection of T cell receptor beta chains follows, all from one sample in a study of blood T cells in healthy people across ages. From the 5' RACE reads, TCRdb called clonotypes with MiXCR, one entry per CDR3 protein. In the table there are more than 1,000,000 distinct CDR3 sequences, under 30% of which are singletons. These same records also appear under a second study, on T cells of mothers and their children.

Sequencing was performed on blood. These receptor sequences come from a girl aged 2 to 10 in good health. Both conserved end residues are part of each CDR3. The D gene is left open where the match is weak. For some rows the clone size is stated as once, few or many, or as a class when expanded; others skip it.

TRBV25-1	-	TRBJ2-7	16	-	TGTGCCAGCAGTAGAGCCTCGGGACAGCCGGGAGACGAGCAGTACTTC	CASSRASGQPGDEQYF
TRBV2	few	TRBJ2-1	18	TRBD1	TGTGCCAGCCTGGGACAGGGGAGTAGTCATGACTCCTACAATGAGCAGTTCTTC	CASLGQGSSHDSYNEQFF
TRBV29-1	few	TRBJ2-1	14	-	TGCAGCGTTGACCCGGACGGGTCCTACAATGAGCAGTTCTTC	CSVDPDGSYNEQFF
TRBV5-1	few	TRBJ2-3	16	TRBD1	TGCGCCAGCAGCGTAACACAGGGGGTTTGGACAGATACGCAGTATTTT	CASSVTQGVWTDTQYF
TRBV4-2	-	TRBJ2-1	16	TRBD2	TGTGCCAGCAGCCACGCCGGGACTAGCGCCTACAATGAGCAGTTCTTC	CASSHAGTSAYNEQFF
TRBV5-1	-	TRBJ2-5	13	-	TGCGCCAGCAGCCCCAGGGTTTTGGAGACCCAGTACTTC	CASSPRVLETQYF
TRBV5-1	-	TRBJ2-3	13	TRBD1	TGCGCCAGCATCGGACAGGGTGCAGATACGCAGTATTTT	CASIGQGADTQYF
TRBV28	-	TRBJ2-4	17	-	TGCGCCAGCAGTCCCGAGGCCTCCCCTTTAGTCAAAAACATTCAGTACTTC	CASSPEASPLVKNIQYF
TRBV20-1	few	TRBJ2-3	15	TRBD2	TGCAGTGCCAAACCGACTAGCGGGAGAACAGATACGCAGTATTTT	CSAKPTSGRTDTQYF
TRBV20-1	once	TRBJ1-2	14	-	TGCAGTGCTAGAGATAAAGGTGACAGTGATGGCTACACCTTC	CSARDKGDSDGYTF
TRBV7-3	many	TRBJ2-1	15	TRBD2	TGTGCCAGCCAACCCCTAGCGGCAGCTAACAATGAGCAGTTCTTC	CASQPLAAANNEQFF
TRBV6-5	-	TRBJ1-1	14	-	TGTGCCAGCAGCACTACATCAGGAGGAACTGAAGCTTTCTTT	CASSTTSGGTEAFF
TRBV29-1	-	TRBJ1-2	12	-	TGCAGCGTTGAAGCCACCTCCTATGGCTACACCTTC	CSVEATSYGYTF
TRBV19	-	TRBJ2-5	22	-	TGTGCCAGTAGCCGGGCGCCCTTTTTGGGCGACCGGGGTAGTCAGGGAGTGGAGACCCAGTACTTC	CASSRAPFLGDRGSQGVETQYF
TRBV20-1	once	TRBJ2-4	13	-	TGCAGTGCTAGGGACTGGTCCGAAAACATTCAGTACTTC	CSARDWSENIQYF
TRBV4-1	-	TRBJ1-4	16	-	TGCGCCAGCAGCCAAGAAGTAATCCATAATAATGAAAAACTGTTTTTT	CASSQEVIHNNEKLFF
TRBV6-2/TRBV6-3	-	TRBJ2-7	14	-	TGTGCCAGCAGTAAGAGAGTAAGGTCCTACGAGCAGTACTTC	CASSKRVRSYEQYF